These 32 T cell receptor beta chains were sequenced from one sample in a study of control samples from healthy donors and cancer patients. Assay: immunoSEQ multiplex PCR; the TCRdb copy retains only in-frame clones and omits some. The data contain over 80,000 clones, around 81% of them singletons. The sequenced sample consisted of blood. Every receptor here comes from a man aged 25-45 years in good health.

This clone turned up a few times. This sequence joins TRBV27 and TRBJ1-5; weak D call: TRBD1 (5 bases). The CDR3 length is 17 residues. The V and J ends lost 6 bases and 4 bases respectively, with 22 bases between them. The V gene's germline CDR1 is MNHEY and CDR2 SMNVEV (reference sequence). The CDR3 loop is CASRLWARDGTNQPQHF. CDR3 coding DNA: TGTGCCAGCAGACTTTGGGCCCGGGACGGTACGAATCAGCCCCAGCATTTT.

The chain couples TRBV6-5 to TRBJ2-1; 8 bases are a match to TRBD1. This CDR3 has 13 residues. J lost 6 bases, V lost 5 bases, and 3 bases had no gene match. CDR1 MNHEY and CDR2 SVGAGI come from the germline V gene. CDR3 sequence reads: CASSTGTGNEQFF. The CDR3 DNA sequence: TGTGCCAGCAGTACCGGGACAGGCAATGAGCAGTTCTTC.

This chain joins TRBV12-3 or TRBV12-4 and TRBJ1-6; D is undetermined. Trimming took 2 bases from V and 6 from J, leaving 5 bases between them. This CDR3 comprises 13 residues. CDR3 sequence reads: CASSLHSNSPLHF. For the CDR3, the DNA is TGTGCCAGCAGTTTACACAGTAATTCACCCCTCCACTTT.

The chain is built from TRBV2 and TRBJ1-2; D gene unclear. V lost 4 bases and J 4 bases, leaving 10 bases between the germline ends. The CDR3 spans 13 residues. Looked up from germline, CDR1 is SNHLY and CDR2 is FYNNEI. CDR3 amino acids: CASSVGRSYGYTF. The CDR3 nucleotides read TGTGCCAGCAGTGTGGGCCGTTCCTATGGCTACACCTTC. The full variable domain, with the rest looked up from reference TRBV2 and TRBJ1-2, is EPEVTQTPSHQVTQMGQEVILRCVPISNHLYFYWYRQILGQKVEFLVSFYNNEISEKSEIFDDQFSVERPDGSNFTLKIRSTKLEDSAMYFCASSVGRSYGYTFGSGTRLTVV.

The genes are TRBV11-1 and TRBJ1-2, with 9 bases that match TRBD1. CDR1 and CDR2 from the germline V gene are SGHAT and FQDESV (reference sequence). The CDR3 spans 14 residues. The J segment lost 8 bases and the V segment lost 5 bases, leaving 9 bases of the junction unmatched. CDR3 residues: CASSAAGTGGGYTF. DNA of the CDR3: TGTGCCAGCAGCGCAGCCGGAACAGGGGGCGGCTACACCTTC.

This chain connects TRBV30 to TRBJ1-5; perhaps TRBD1 as D (5 bases). CDR3 size: 15 residues. Per germline, CDR1 GTSNPN and CDR2 SVGIG (reference sequence). Trimming cost V 1 base and J 3 bases, with 13 bases left between them. This CDR3 reads CAWSGPRGDNQPQHF. In DNA form, the CDR3 reads TGTGCCTGGAGTGGACCCAGAGGGGACAATCAGCCCCAGCATTTT.

The chain links TRBV9 to TRBJ2-3; 8 bases align to TRBD2. J lost 2 bases, V lost 4 bases, and 6 bases had no gene match. Germline V gene data show CDR1 as SGDLS and CDR2 as YYNGEE. The CDR3 covers 15 residues. The CDR3: CASSPRGALTDTQYF. Written as DNA, the CDR3 is TGTGCCAGCAGCCCGCGGGGGGCCCTCACAGATACGCAGTATTTT.

This chain links TRBV11-2 with TRBJ2-5; D not resolved. The V end lost 0 bases, the J end lost 1 base, and 0 bases lay between the germline ends. CDR1 and CDR2 (germline): SGHAT, FQNNGV. This CDR3 has 12 amino acids. The CDR3 loop is CASSLDQETQYF. The CDR3 DNA sequence: TGTGCCAGCAGCTTAGACCAAGAGACCCAGTACTTC.

The CDR3 DNA follows: TGTGCCAGCAGCCACCGGACAGCGGAAAAACTGTTTTTT. It is translated as CASSHRTAEKLFF. V usage is TRBV5-8 and J usage is TRBJ1-4; tentatively, D is TRBD1 (6 bases). Germline V lookup: CDR1 SGHTS, CDR2 YDEGEE. This CDR3 is built from 13 residues. Trimming stripped 4 bases from V and 8 bases from J, with 12 bases between.

For the CDR3, the DNA is TGTGCCAGTAGTGGCTCCCCTTGGGATAACTATGGCTACACCTTC. Amino acid sequence: CASSGSPWDNYGYTF. The chain carries TRBV19 and TRBJ1-2; D gene ambiguous. The CDR3 extends over 15 amino acids. Germline values: CDR1 LNHDA, CDR2 SQIVND (reference sequence). The V end was cut by 5 bases, the J end by 1 base, with 14 bases between.

This chain uses TRBV6-5 with TRBJ1-3; D is unresolved. Trimming left V 4 bases short and J 0 bases short, with 13 bases between. CDR3 length: 16 residues. CDR1 and CDR2 (germline): MNHEY, SVGAGI. CDR3 in DNA: TGTGCCAGCAGTTCGAATACCGGTAGCTCTGGAAACACCATATATTTT. Translated: CASSSNTGSSGNTIYF.

The genes are TRBV18 and TRBJ1-4; tentative D call: TRBD1 (5 bases). From germline, CDR1 is KGHSH and CDR2 LQKENI. The CDR3 is 16 residues long. The V end was cut by 5 bases, the J end by 1 base, with 14 bases between. The CDR3 protein is CASSLQAQRTNEKLFF. The CDR3, as DNA: TGTGCCAGCTCATTACAGGCCCAGCGAACTAATGAAAAACTGTTTTTT.

This clone was recorded a few times. The chain employs TRBV11-2 and TRBJ2-2; D possibly corresponds to TRBD2 (5 bases). With 3 bases removed from V and 6 bases from J, the gap between germline ends came to 8 bases. The germline V gene has CDR1 SGHAT and CDR2 FQNNGV. CDR3 length equals 13 residues. CDR3 region: CASSFGRAGELFF. CDR3 nucleotide sequence: TGTGCCAGCAGCTTTGGGAGAGCCGGGGAGCTGTTTTTT.

J is TRBJ2-7 and V is TRBV5-5; 12 bases are a match to TRBD2. With 2 bases clipped from V and 0 bases from J, the junction kept 9 bases outside the gene matches. CDR3 length: 18 residues. Germline CDR1 and CDR2: SGHKS and YYEKEE (reference sequence). The chain's CDR3 is CASSLFGLAGSSSYEQYF. The CDR3 region has the DNA TGTGCCAGCAGCTTATTCGGACTAGCGGGGTCGAGCTCCTACGAGCAGTACTTC.

This clone was seen once. This chain uses TRBV3-1 (or the pseudogene TRBV3-2) with TRBJ2-2, with D unresolved. The CDR3 sequence is 13 residues long. V lost 8 bases and J 1 base, leaving 8 bases between the germline ends. Germline CDR1 LGHDT, CDR2 YNNKEL (reference sequence). The CDR3 DNA sequence: TGTGCCAGCCTCGACGGGAACACCGGGGAGCTGTTTTTT. This encodes CASLDGNTGELFF.

This chain connects TRBV4-1 to TRBJ2-3; 11 bases fit TRBD2. Germline trimming cut 0 bases from V and 7 bases from J; bases unmatched to any gene: 6. CDR3 size: 16 residues. The germline gives CDR1 MGHRA, CDR2 YSYEKL. The CDR3 DNA follows: TGCGCCAGCAGCCAAGATCCGACTAGCGGGGTTAATACGCAGTATTTT. It translates to CASSQDPTSGVNTQYF.

The rearrangement uses TRBV28 and TRBJ1-6, with 9 bases fitting TRBD1. Trimming at V came to 8 bases and at J to 7 bases, leaving 3 bases not matched to a gene. Germline V gene lookup returns CDR1 MDHEN and CDR2 SYDVKM. This CDR3 is 13 amino acids long. CDR3 region: CASSGQGNSPLHF. Here the CDR3 DNA reads TGTGCCAGCTCAGGACAGGGGAATTCACCCCTCCACTTT.

In this sample, this clone turned up a few times. The chain carries TRBV10-3 and TRBJ1-4; a weak D match, TRBD1 (6 bases). V was pared by 2 bases and J by 10 bases, with 14 bases between. The CDR3 length is 14 residues. The V gene's germline CDR1 is ENHRY and CDR2 SYGVKD. The CDR3: CAISEVEGGVKLFF. CDR3 nucleotides: TGTGCCATCAGTGAGGTAGAGGGGGGTGTAAAACTGTTTTTT.

J is TRBJ1-2 and V is TRBV5-6; 12 nucleotides align to TRBD1. Germline CDR1 reads SGHDT; CDR2 reads YYEEEE. The CDR3 is 16 residues long. With 4 bases clipped from V and 5 bases from J, the junction kept 9 bases outside the gene matches. Here the CDR3 DNA reads TGTGCCAGCAGCCTGGGACAGGGGGCACTTTCATATGGCTACACCTTC. This sequence encodes CASSLGQGALSYGYTF.

The J gene is TRBJ2-7, the V gene TRBV7-9; TRBD1 might be the D (6 bases). Trimming stripped 8 bases from V and 0 bases from J, with 17 bases between. CDR3 size: 15 residues. Germline CDR1 and CDR2: SEHNR and FQNEAQ (reference sequence). In DNA, the CDR3 is TGTGCCAGCTCTTCTGCCAGGGGCTTCTCCTACGAGCAGTACTTC. This sequence encodes CASSSARGFSYEQYF. The full variable domain, with the rest looked up from reference TRBV7-9 and TRBJ2-7, is DTGVSQNPRHKITKRGQNVTFRCDPISEHNRLYWYRQTLGQGPEFLTYFQNEAQLEKSRLLSDRFSAERPKGSFSTLEIQRTEQGDSAMYLCASSSARGFSYEQYFGPGTRLTVT.

V usage is TRBV6-1 and J usage is TRBJ2-7, with 11 bases matching TRBD2. This CDR3 spans 16 amino acids. V gave up 0 bases and J gave up 4 bases; unmatched junction bases: 5. Germline V gives CDR1 MNHNS, CDR2 SASEGT. As DNA, the CDR3 is TGTGCCAGCAGTGAAGCTAGTAGCGGGGGGGCGTACGAGCAGTACTTC. It encodes CASSEASSGGAYEQYF.

Of note for this clone: This sample also contains other DNA sequences that code for the same CDR3. The chain recombines TRBV5-1 with TRBJ2-3, with D unresolved. This CDR3 spans 12 amino acids. Trimming removed 0 bases from V and 2 bases from J, with 1 base in between. Germline-derived CDR1 and CDR2 are SGHRS and YFSETQ. The CDR3 coding sequence is TGCGCCAGCAGCTTGGACACAGATACGCAGTATTTT. Amino acid sequence: CASSLDTDTQYF.

The chain carries TRBV5-1 and TRBJ1-1; TRBD1 is a possible D gene (5 bases). The CDR3 loop spans 12 amino acids. The V end lost 4 bases, the J end lost 7 bases, and 11 bases lay between the germline ends. The germline V gene has CDR1 SGHRS and CDR2 YFSETQ. The CDR3 nucleotides are TGCGCCAGCAGCCCGGAGGGGAATGAAGCTTTCTTT. It specifies CASSPEGNEAFF.

This clone is a singleton in its sample. The chain has TRBV5-1 and TRBJ1-1; the D gene is possibly TRBD1 (5 bases). The V end lost 4 bases, the J end lost 1 base, and 8 bases lay between the germline ends. Germline V gene data show CDR1 as SGHRS and CDR2 as YFSETQ. The CDR3 has 13 amino acids. DNA of the CDR3: TGCGCCAGCAGCATTACAGGGAACACTGAAGCTTTCTTT. Encoded protein: CASSITGNTEAFF.

The genes are TRBV7-8 and TRBJ1-5; TRBD1 matches at 8 bases. Germline V CDR1 and CDR2: SGHVS, FQNEAQ. V lost 6 bases, J lost 9 bases, and 10 bases stayed unmatched. The CDR3 extends over 14 amino acids. CDR3 DNA sequence: TGTGCCAGCAGACCCGACAGGGGCGTTTCGCCCCAGCATTTT. This encodes CASRPDRGVSPQHF.

This chain links TRBV6-6 with TRBJ1-4, with no clear D. V gave up 5 bases and J gave up 6 bases, with 10 bases separating them. This CDR3 region has 13 residues. Germline-derived CDR1 and CDR2 are MNHNY and SVGAGI (reference sequence). The CDR3 nucleotides are TGTGCCAGCAGTCCCGACACAGATGAAAAACTGTTTTTT. Its protein product is CASSPDTDEKLFF.

The chain recombines TRBV7-2 with TRBJ2-3; D is ambiguous. Germline lookup yields CDR1 SGHTA and CDR2 FQGNSA. The V end lost 1 base, the J end lost 4 bases, and 6 bases lay between the germline ends. The CDR3 loop spans 13 amino acids. CDR3 sequence reads: CASSLEGPDTQYF. The CDR3 DNA sequence: TGTGCCAGCAGCTTAGAAGGCCCAGATACGCAGTATTTT.

Here the CDR3 reads CASSRDLDTEAFF. CDR3 nucleotides: TGTGCCAGCAGTAGGGACTTAGACACTGAAGCTTTCTTT. This chain uses TRBV6-4 with TRBJ1-1; a weak D match, TRBD1 (5 bases). The CDR3 covers 13 residues. In germline, CDR1 is MRHNA, CDR2 SNTAGT. Trimming removed 5 bases from V and 3 bases from J, with 10 bases in between.

The chain couples TRBV27 to TRBJ1-6; 7 positions match TRBD1. The germline V gene has CDR1 MNHEY and CDR2 SMNVEV (reference sequence). Unmatched junction bases numbered 5, after V lost 5 bases and J lost 10 bases. The CDR3 length is 13 residues. CDR3 loop: CASSETGRSPLHF. The CDR3 DNA reads as TGTGCCAGCAGTGAGACAGGGAGGTCACCCCTCCACTTT.

This chain links TRBV28 with TRBJ1-6; 8 bases line up with TRBD1. Germline V CDR1 and CDR2: MDHEN, SYDVKM. The CDR3 spans 19 residues. V shed 6 bases and J 4 bases; nucleotides not matched to a gene: 17. CDR3 region: CASRGQGWLSLTYNSPLHF. The CDR3 DNA reads TGTGCCAGCAGAGGACAGGGTTGGCTCTCTCTCACTTATAATTCACCCCTCCACTTT.

The chain links TRBV23-1 to TRBJ1-2; perhaps TRBD1 as D (5 bases). TRBV23-1 is classed as an ORF, of uncertain function. The germline V and J ends were trimmed by 3 bases and 7 bases, with 21 bases remaining between them. The CDR3 runs 16 residues. The DNA for the CDR3 is TGCGCCAGCAGTCAGGGGGACGGTGCCCACCAGGGTGGCTACACCTTC. The encoded protein is CASSQGDGAHQGGYTF.

Only one count was recorded for this clone. The chain has TRBV6-1 and TRBJ2-5; 12 positions match TRBD1. The CDR3 covers 16 residues. With V trimmed by 2 bases and J by 5 bases, 6 bases remained unmatched. Germline CDR1 MNHNS, CDR2 SASEGT. The CDR3 coding sequence is TGTGCCAGCAGTGAAAGGGACAGGGGGCTGAGGGAGACCCAGTACTTC. This gives the protein CASSERDRGLRETQYF.